The 11 T cell receptor beta chains given below trace back to one sample, sequenced in a study of cytomegalovirus exposure and HLA in healthy donors. The study ran its PCR with 60 Vbeta and 13 Jbeta primers. TCRdb's copy holds only in-frame clones and misses some; the assay was immunoSEQ multiplex PCR. The sample has under 150,000 clones, nearly 65% seen once. The sequencing sample was made of PBMCs. These receptors all come from a man aged 35-49 years in good health and CMV-seropositive.

This clone came up a few times. CDR3 sequence (DNA): TGTGCCAGCAGCCTACAGGTGGGCTACAATCAGCCCCAGCATTTT. Encoded protein: CASSLQVGYNQPQHF. This chain links TRBV7-8 with TRBJ1-5, with a weak D call TRBD1 (5 bases). Germline V gene data show CDR1 as SGHVS and CDR2 as FQNEAQ. Deletions cut 5 bases from V and 3 bases from J, with 14 bases between. The CDR3 is made up of 15 amino acids. Full variable domain (missing parts from reference TRBV7-8 and TRBJ1-5): GAGVSQSPRYKVAKRGQDVALRCDPISGHVSLFWYQQALGQGPEFLTYFQNEAQLDKSGLPSDRFFAERPEGSVSTLKIQRTQQEDSAVYLCASSLQVGYNQPQHFGDGTRLSIL.

The chain couples TRBV19 to TRBJ2-1; tentative D call: TRBD2 (5 bases). V lost 6 bases and J 11 bases, leaving 11 bases between the germline ends. This CDR3 region has 11 residues. The V gene's germline CDR1 is LNHDA and CDR2 SQIVND (reference sequence). CDR3 in amino acids: CASSILEKQFF. The CDR3 coding sequence is TGTGCCAGTAGCATACTAGAAAAGCAGTTCTTC. Looking up the rest from reference TRBV19 and TRBJ2-1 gives the full variable domain: DGGITQSPKYLFRKEGQNVTLSCEQNLNHDAMYWYRQDPGQGLRLIYYSQIVNDFQKGDIAEGYSVSREKKESFPLTVTSAQKNPTAFYLCASSILEKQFFGPGTRLTVL.

This clone came up a few times. The V call is TRBV6-5, the J call TRBJ2-7, with 9 bases aligning to TRBD1. Germline CDR1 reads MNHEY; CDR2 reads SVGAGI. The CDR3 contains 15 residues. Losses at the gene ends were 6 bases for V and 4 bases for J; bases not matched to a gene: 10. CDR3 in amino acids: CASSSLPGQGYEQYF. The CDR3 DNA reads TGTGCCAGCAGCTCCCTCCCGGGACAGGGATACGAGCAGTACTTC.

This clone was observed a few times. CDR3 sequence reads: CASSLNWGTSYEQYF. In DNA, the CDR3 is TGTGCCAGCAGCTTAAACTGGGGGACATCCTACGAGCAGTACTTC. The chain employs TRBV5-6 and TRBJ2-7; possibly TRBD1 for D (6 bases). The ends were cut back, 2 bases at V and 1 base at J, with 13 bases in the middle. The V gene's germline CDR1 is SGHDT and CDR2 YYEEEE. CDR3 length: 15 amino acids.

J is TRBJ2-2 and V is TRBV4-2; D may be TRBD2 (5 bases). Between the trimmed V and J ends, which lost 6 bases and 3 bases, there was a span of 14 bases. Germline V gene sequence: CDR1 LGHNA, CDR2 YNFKEQ. This CDR3 has 15 amino acids. CDR3 DNA sequence: TGTGCCAGCAGGTGGACGGGGAGCGACACCGGGGAGCTGTTTTTT. Translating gives CASRWTGSDTGELFF.

V and J are TRBV15 and TRBJ1-1, with D possibly TRBD1 on 6 matching bases. There are 16 residues in the CDR3. The V gene lost 2 bases and the J gene lost 3 bases, with 16 bases spanning the gap. The germline gives CDR1 LNHNV, CDR2 YYDKDF (reference sequence). CDR3 DNA: TGTGCCACCAGCAGAACGGTACAGGGATCGGACACTGAAGCTTTCTTT. This sequence encodes CATSRTVQGSDTEAFF.

The chain recombines TRBV5-1 with TRBJ2-3, with 9 bases that match TRBD2. CDR1 and CDR2 from the germline V gene are SGHRS and YFSETQ. CDR3 length equals 19 residues. The ends lost 5 bases at V and 3 bases at J; junction bases unmatched: 19. CDR3 sequence: CASRLGYRLAANGTDTQYF. In DNA form, the CDR3 reads TGCGCCAGCAGACTCGGGTATAGACTAGCGGCAAACGGTACAGATACGCAGTATTTT.

The chain is built from TRBV6-5 and TRBJ1-5, with D unclear. In germline, CDR1 is MNHEY, CDR2 SVGAGI. This CDR3 region has 15 residues. V lost 0 bases and J 0 bases, leaving 6 bases between the germline ends. The CDR3 sequence: CASSYSSFSNQPQHF. The CDR3 bases are TGTGCCAGCAGTTACTCGAGTTTTAGCAATCAGCCCCAGCATTTT.

The chain recombines TRBV6-1 with TRBJ2-1; TRBD2 might be the D (6 bases). V was cut by 3 bases and J by 0 bases, with 9 bases left in between. The CDR3 totals 15 residues. Germline CDR1 reads MNHNS; CDR2 reads SASEGT. Here the CDR3 reads CASSDIAASYNEQFF. CDR3 DNA sequence: TGTGCCAGCAGTGACATAGCGGCCTCCTACAATGAGCAGTTCTTC.

Only a few counts were recorded for this clone. The rearrangement joins TRBV7-3 to TRBJ1-3; D is possibly TRBD1 (5 bases). This CDR3 spans 15 amino acids. Trimming took off 5 bases at V and 0 bases at J, with 11 bases between the two ends. Germline lookup yields CDR1 SGHTA and CDR2 FQGTGA. CDR3 DNA: TGTGCCAGCAGCCCGGGGGGTTACTCTGGAAACACCATATATTTT. Amino acids: CASSPGGYSGNTIYF.

Note on this clone: The junction departs from the called germline gene at one end, perhaps through a read error. The chain has TRBV5-1 and TRBJ2-3; no clear D. Germline V gene sequence: CDR1 SGHRS, CDR2 YFSETQ. The CDR3 length is 12 residues. The CDR3 coding sequence is TGCGCCAACAGCTTGGCCGGGGATACGCAGTATTTT. As protein: CANSLAGDTQYF.